These 12 T cell receptor beta chains originate from one sample sequenced in a study of blood T cell repertoires in COVID-19. The assay was immunoSEQ multiplex PCR, and TCRdb's table has in-frame clones only and misses some. The sample gives about 300,000 clones, roughly 89% of which show up once; approximately 5% is in the top ten. Sequences were obtained from PBMCs or T cells enriched from blood (not recorded which). The receptors were gathered from a man in his sixties who had recovered from COVID-19.

This chain links TRBV2 with TRBJ2-2; D might be TRBD2 (6 bases). There are 14 residues in the CDR3. V lost 6 bases to trimming and J lost 4 bases, with 12 bases between them. Germline-derived CDR1 and CDR2 are SNHLY and FYNNEI. The CDR3, as DNA: TGTGCCAGCAGGGGCACTAGCCTCACCGGGGAGCTGTTTTTT. It encodes CASRGTSLTGELFF.

The V and J genes are TRBV6-1 and TRBJ2-7; TRBD2 matches 14 bases. With V trimmed by 1 base and J by 7 bases, 6 bases remained unmatched. This CDR3 region has 16 residues. Germline V CDR1 and CDR2: MNHNS, SASEGT. DNA for the CDR3: TGTGCCAGCAGTGAAGGCAAGGGACTAGCGGGAGCGGAGCAGTACTTC. As protein: CASSEGKGLAGAEQYF.

This chain links TRBV9 with TRBJ2-2; 7 nucleotides align to TRBD1. The CDR3 covers 16 residues. V lost 3 bases, J lost 3 bases, and 8 bases stayed unmatched. Germline loops: CDR1 SGDLS, CDR2 YYNGEE. The CDR3, as DNA: TGTGCCAGCAGCGGGCAGGTCAGGGGGTACACCGGGGAGCTGTTTTTT. Translation: CASSGQVRGYTGELFF.

V is TRBV19 and J is TRBJ1-1, with TRBD1 matching 8 bases. The trim removed 5 bases at V and 3 bases at J, leaving 20 bases unmatched. The CDR3 sequence is 19 residues long. Germline V CDR1 and CDR2: LNHDA, SQIVND (reference sequence). CDR3 nucleotide sequence: TGTGCCAGTAGTGCTATATTCCGGGACAGGTGGTTCGGGGACACTGAAGCTTTCTTT. Translation: CASSAIFRDRWFGDTEAFF.

The chain joins TRBV29-1 to TRBJ1-2; no clear D. CDR1 is SQVTM and CDR2 is ANQGSEA in the germline V gene. With 6 bases removed from V and 5 bases from J, the gap between germline ends came to 10 bases. The CDR3 is made up of 11 amino acids. CDR3 DNA sequence: TGCAGCGTGGAAACGCGGTATGGCTACACCTTC. Translating it yields CSVETRYGYTF.

V is TRBV11-1 and J is TRBJ2-1; TRBD2 matches at 15 bases. The CDR3 has 15 amino acids. The V and J ends lost 5 bases and 11 bases, in that order; junction bases with no gene match: 7. Germline V gives CDR1 SGHAT, CDR2 FQDESV (reference sequence). CDR3 in amino acids: CASSRGTSGGLKQFF. The CDR3 DNA is TGTGCCAGCAGCAGAGGGACTAGCGGGGGGCTTAAGCAGTTCTTC.

The V and J genes are TRBV28 and TRBJ2-7, with TRBD2 identical over 11 bases. This CDR3 is built from 15 residues. CDR1 and CDR2 (germline): MDHEN, SYDVKM. The V segment lost 7 bases and the J segment 1 base; nucleotides outside the gene matches: 6. CDR3 protein: CASTELAGESYEQYF. DNA for the CDR3: TGTGCCAGCACTGAACTAGCGGGAGAGTCCTACGAGCAGTACTTC.

The chain carries TRBV2 and TRBJ1-4; weak D call: TRBD1 (5 bases). CDR3 length: 13 residues. Germline loops: CDR1 SNHLY, CDR2 FYNNEI. Trimming stripped 5 bases from V and 8 bases from J, with 12 bases between. The CDR3 loop reads CASSIGEGEKLFF. The CDR3 DNA reads TGTGCCAGCAGTATCGGGGAGGGGGAAAAACTGTTTTTT.

The CDR3 region has the DNA TGCAGCGGGGCCCTAGCAAGCTCCCCAGATACGCAGTATTTT. This encodes CSGALASSPDTQYF. The genes are TRBV29-1 and TRBJ2-3; D perhaps matches TRBD2 (5 bases). This CDR3 has 14 residues. V gave up 7 bases and J gave up 4 bases, with 18 bases separating them. Per the germline V gene, CDR1 is SQVTM and CDR2 is ANQGSEA.

The chain is built from TRBV29-1 and TRBJ2-5; D gene ambiguous. The V and J ends lost 7 bases and 0 bases respectively, with 12 bases between them. Germline CDR1 SQVTM, CDR2 ANQGSEA. The CDR3 loop spans 13 amino acids. The CDR3 here is CSAPTPYQETQYF. Written as DNA, the CDR3 is TGCAGCGCCCCGACTCCGTACCAAGAGACCCAGTACTTC. Drawing the rest from reference TRBV29-1 and TRBJ2-5, the complete variable domain is SAVISQKPSRDICQRGTSLTIQCQVDSQVTMMFWYRQQPGQSLTLIATANQGSEATYESGFVIDKFPISRPNLTFSTLTVSNMSPEDSSIYLCSAPTPYQETQYFGPGTRLLVL.

The V call is TRBV19, the J call TRBJ1-4; tentatively, D is TRBD1 (6 bases). Germline V CDR1 and CDR2: LNHDA, SQIVND (reference sequence). Trimming removed 4 bases from V and 0 bases from J, with 15 bases in between. The CDR3 totals 17 residues. Here the CDR3 DNA reads TGTGCCAGTAGTAGACGACAGGTATCCTCAACTAATGAAAAACTGTTTTTT. Its translation: CASSRRQVSSTNEKLFF.

The V gene is TRBV20-1, the J gene TRBJ1-2; no firm D call. CDR3 length: 11 residues. In germline, CDR1 is DFQATT, CDR2 SNEGSKA (reference sequence). V lost 1 base, J lost 7 bases, and 7 bases lay in between. The CDR3 DNA is TGCAGTGCTAGAGGGGAGGGTGGCTACACCTTC. Translating gives CSARGEGGYTF.